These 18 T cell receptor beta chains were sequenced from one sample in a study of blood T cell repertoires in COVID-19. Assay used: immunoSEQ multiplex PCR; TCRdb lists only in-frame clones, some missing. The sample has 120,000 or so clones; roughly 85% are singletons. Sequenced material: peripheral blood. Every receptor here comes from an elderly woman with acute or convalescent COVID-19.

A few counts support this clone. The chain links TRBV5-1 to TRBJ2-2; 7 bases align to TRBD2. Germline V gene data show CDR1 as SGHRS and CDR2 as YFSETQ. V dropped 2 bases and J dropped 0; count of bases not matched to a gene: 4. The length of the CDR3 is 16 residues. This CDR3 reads CASSFSLAANTGELFF. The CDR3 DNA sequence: TGCGCCAGCAGCTTTAGTCTAGCGGCGAACACCGGGGAGCTGTTTTTT.

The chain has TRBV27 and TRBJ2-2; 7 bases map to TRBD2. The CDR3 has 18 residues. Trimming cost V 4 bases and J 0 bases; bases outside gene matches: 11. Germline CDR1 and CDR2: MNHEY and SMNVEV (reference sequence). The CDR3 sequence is CASSSTLTGGPNTGELFF. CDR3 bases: TGTGCCAGCAGTTCTACCTTAACGGGGGGACCGAACACCGGGGAGCTGTTTTTT.

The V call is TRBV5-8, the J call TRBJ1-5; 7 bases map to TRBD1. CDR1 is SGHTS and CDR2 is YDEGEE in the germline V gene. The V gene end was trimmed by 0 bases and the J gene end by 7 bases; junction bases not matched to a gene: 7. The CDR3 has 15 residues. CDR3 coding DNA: TGTGCCAGCAGCTTGGGACAGGGAGAAGGGCAGCCCCAGCATTTT. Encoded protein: CASSLGQGEGQPQHF.

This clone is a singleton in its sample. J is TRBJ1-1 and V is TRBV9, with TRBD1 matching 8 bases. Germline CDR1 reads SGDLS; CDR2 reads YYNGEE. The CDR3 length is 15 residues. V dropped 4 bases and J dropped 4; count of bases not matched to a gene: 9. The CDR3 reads CASSPKDREGTEAFF. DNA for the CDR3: TGTGCCAGCAGCCCAAAGGACAGGGAGGGCACTGAAGCTTTCTTT.

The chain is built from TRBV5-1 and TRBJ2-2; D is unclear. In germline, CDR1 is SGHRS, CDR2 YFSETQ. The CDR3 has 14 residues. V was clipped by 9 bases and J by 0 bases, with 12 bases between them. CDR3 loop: CATTQTPNTGELFF. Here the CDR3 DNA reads TGCGCCACCACACAGACCCCGAACACCGGGGAGCTGTTTTTT. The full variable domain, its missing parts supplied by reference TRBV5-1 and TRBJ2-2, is KAGVTQTPRYLIKTRGQQVTLSCSPISGHRSVSWYQQTPGQGLQFLFEYFSETQRNKGNFPGRFSGRQFSNSRSEMNVSTLELGDSALYLCATTQTPNTGELFFGEGSRLTVL.

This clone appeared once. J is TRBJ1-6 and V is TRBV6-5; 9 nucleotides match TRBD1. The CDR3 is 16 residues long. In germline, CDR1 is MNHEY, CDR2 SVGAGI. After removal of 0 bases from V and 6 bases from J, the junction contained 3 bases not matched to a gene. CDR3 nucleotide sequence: TGTGCCAGCAGTTACTCGACAGGGGGGGGTAATTCACCCCTCCACTTT. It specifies CASSYSTGGGNSPLHF.

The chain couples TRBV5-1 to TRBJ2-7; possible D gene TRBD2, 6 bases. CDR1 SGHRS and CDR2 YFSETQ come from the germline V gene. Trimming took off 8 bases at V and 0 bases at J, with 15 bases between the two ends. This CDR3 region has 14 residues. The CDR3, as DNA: TGCGCCAGTAGCCCTAGCGTGGCCTCCTACGAGCAGTACTTC. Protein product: CASSPSVASYEQYF.

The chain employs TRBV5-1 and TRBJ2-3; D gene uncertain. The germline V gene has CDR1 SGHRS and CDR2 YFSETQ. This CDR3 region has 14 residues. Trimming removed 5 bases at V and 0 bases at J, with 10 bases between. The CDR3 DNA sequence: TGCGCCAGCAGATTTACAGATAGCACAGATACGCAGTATTTT. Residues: CASRFTDSTDTQYF. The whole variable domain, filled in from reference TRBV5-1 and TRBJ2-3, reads KAGVTQTPRYLIKTRGQQVTLSCSPISGHRSVSWYQQTPGQGLQFLFEYFSETQRNKGNFPGRFSGRQFSNSRSEMNVSTLELGDSALYLCASRFTDSTDTQYFGPGTRLTVL.

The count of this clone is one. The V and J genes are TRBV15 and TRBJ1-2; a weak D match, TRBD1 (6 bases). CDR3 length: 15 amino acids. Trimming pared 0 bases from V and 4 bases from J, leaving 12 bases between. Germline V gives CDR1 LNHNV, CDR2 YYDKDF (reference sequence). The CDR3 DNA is TGTGCCACCAGCAGAGAAACAGGGTCGAGCTATGGCTACACCTTC. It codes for CATSRETGSSYGYTF.

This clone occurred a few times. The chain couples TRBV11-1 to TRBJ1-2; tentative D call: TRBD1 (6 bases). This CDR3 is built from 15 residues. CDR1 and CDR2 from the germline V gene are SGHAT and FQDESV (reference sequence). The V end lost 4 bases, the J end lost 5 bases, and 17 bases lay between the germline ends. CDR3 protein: CASSSTGQGLYGYTF. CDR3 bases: TGTGCCAGCAGCTCTACCGGGCAGGGGCTGTATGGCTACACCTTC.

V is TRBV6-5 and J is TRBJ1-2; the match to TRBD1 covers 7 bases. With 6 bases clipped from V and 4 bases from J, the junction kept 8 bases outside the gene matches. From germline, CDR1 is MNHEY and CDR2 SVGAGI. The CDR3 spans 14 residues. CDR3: CASRPTGVTYGYTF. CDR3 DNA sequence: TGTGCCAGCAGACCCACAGGGGTAACCTATGGCTACACCTTC.

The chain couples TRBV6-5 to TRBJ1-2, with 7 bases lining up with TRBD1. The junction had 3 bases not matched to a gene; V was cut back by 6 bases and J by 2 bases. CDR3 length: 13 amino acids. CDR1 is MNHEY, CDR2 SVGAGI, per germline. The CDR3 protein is CASRGQRNYGYTF. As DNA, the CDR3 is TGTGCCAGCAGGGGACAGAGAAACTATGGCTACACCTTC.

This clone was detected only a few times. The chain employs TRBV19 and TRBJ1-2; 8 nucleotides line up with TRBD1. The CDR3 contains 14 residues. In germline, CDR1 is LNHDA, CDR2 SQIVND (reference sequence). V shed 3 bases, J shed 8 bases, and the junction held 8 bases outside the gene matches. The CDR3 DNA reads TGTGCCAGTAGTATTCCCGGACAGGGTTGGGGCTACACCTTC. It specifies CASSIPGQGWGYTF.

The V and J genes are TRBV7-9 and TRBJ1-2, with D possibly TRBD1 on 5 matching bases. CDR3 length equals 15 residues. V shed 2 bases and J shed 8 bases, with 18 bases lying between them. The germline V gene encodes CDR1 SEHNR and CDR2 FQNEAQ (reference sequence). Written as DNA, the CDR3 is TGTGCCAGCAGCTTAAGTGCGGGACCTGGTGGAGGCTACACCTTC. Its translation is CASSLSAGPGGGYTF.

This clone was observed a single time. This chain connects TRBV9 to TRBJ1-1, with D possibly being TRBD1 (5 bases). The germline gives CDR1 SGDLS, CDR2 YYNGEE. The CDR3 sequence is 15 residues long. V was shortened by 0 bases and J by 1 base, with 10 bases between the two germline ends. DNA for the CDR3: TGTGCCAGCAGCGTAGTTGCAGGGCCGAACACTGAAGCTTTCTTT. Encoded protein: CASSVVAGPNTEAFF.

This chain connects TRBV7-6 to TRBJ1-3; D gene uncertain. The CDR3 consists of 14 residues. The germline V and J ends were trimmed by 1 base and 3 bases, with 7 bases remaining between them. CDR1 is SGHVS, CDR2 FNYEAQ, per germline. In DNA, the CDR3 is TGTGCCAGCAGCTTAGGCACAGATGGAAACACCATATATTTT. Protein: CASSLGTDGNTIYF.

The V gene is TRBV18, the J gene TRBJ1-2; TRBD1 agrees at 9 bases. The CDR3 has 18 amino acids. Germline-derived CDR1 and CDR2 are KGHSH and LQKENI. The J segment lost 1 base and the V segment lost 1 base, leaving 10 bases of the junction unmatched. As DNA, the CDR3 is TGTGCCAGCTCACCACTTTCGGGACAGGGCTTTATTAACTATGGCTACACCTTC. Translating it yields CASSPLSGQGFINYGYTF.

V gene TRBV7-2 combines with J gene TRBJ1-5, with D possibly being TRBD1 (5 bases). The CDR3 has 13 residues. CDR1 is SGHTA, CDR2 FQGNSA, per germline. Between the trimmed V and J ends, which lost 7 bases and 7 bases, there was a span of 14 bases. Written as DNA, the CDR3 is TGTGCCAGCACCCTGGTACCAGGGCAGCCCCAGCATTTT. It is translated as CASTLVPGQPQHF.